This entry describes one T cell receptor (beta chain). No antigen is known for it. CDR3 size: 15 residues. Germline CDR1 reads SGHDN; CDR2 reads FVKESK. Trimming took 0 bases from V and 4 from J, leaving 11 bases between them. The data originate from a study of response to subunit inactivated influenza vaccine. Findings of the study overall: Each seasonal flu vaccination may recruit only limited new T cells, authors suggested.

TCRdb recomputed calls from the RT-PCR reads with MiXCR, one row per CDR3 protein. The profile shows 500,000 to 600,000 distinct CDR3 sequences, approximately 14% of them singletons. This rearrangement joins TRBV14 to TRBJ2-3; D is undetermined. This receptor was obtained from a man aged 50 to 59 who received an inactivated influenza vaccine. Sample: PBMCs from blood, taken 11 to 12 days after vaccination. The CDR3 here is CASSQDRIRADTQYF. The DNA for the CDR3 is TGTGCCAGCAGCCAAGATCGAATACGGGCAGATACGCAGTATTTT.